This T cell receptor beta chain was obtained from a study of T cells after yellow fever vaccination. There are many counts of this clonotype. One entry per CDR3 protein, called by TCRdb with MiXCR from the 5' RACE reads. The sample consists of some 220,000 distinct CDR3 sequences, approximately 3% of them appearing once. The CDR3 is 14 residues long. The V and J ends lost 7 bases and 0 bases respectively, with 9 bases between them. Germline-derived CDR1 and CDR2 are MNHEY and SMNVEV (reference sequence). Sequenced here: CD4+ T cells sorted from PBMCs, sampled 10 days after the yellow fever booster vaccination. The rearrangement joins TRBV27 to TRBJ1-4; TRBD1 is a possible D gene (5 bases). The receptor comes from a man between 18 and 35 years old who received the YFV17D yellow fever vaccine. This CDR3 is CASMGGATNEKLFF. As DNA, the CDR3 is TGTGCCAGCATGGGGGGAGCAACTAATGAAAAACTGTTTTTT.